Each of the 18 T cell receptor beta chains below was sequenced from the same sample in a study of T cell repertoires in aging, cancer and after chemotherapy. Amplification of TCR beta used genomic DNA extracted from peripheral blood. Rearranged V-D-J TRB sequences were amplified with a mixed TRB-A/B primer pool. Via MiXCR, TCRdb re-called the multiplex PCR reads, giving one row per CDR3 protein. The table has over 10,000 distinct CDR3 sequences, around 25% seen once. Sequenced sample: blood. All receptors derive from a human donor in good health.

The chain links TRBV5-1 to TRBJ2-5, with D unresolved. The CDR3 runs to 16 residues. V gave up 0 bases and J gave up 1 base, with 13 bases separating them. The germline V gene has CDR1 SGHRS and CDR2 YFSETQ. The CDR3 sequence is CASSLARVFIQETQYF. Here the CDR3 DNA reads TGCGCCAGCAGCTTGGCCCGGGTGTTTATCCAAGAGACCCAGTACTTC.

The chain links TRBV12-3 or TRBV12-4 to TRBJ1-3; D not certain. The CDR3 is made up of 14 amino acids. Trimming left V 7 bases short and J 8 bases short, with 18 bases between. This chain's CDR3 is CASNPGPRRDTIYF. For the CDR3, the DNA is TGTGCCAGCAACCCCGGCCCACGCCGAGACACCATATATTTT.

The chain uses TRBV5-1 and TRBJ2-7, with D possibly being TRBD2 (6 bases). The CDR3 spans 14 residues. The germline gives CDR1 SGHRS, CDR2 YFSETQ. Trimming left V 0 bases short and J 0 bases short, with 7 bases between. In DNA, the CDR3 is TGCGCCAGCAGCTTGGCCGGGAGCTCCTACGAGCAGTACTTC. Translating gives CASSLAGSSYEQYF. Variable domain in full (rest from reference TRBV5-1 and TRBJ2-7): KAGVTQTPRYLIKTRGQQVTLSCSPISGHRSVSWYQQTPGQGLQFLFEYFSETQRNKGNFPGRFSGRQFSNSRSEMNVSTLELGDSALYLCASSLAGSSYEQYFGPGTRLTVT.

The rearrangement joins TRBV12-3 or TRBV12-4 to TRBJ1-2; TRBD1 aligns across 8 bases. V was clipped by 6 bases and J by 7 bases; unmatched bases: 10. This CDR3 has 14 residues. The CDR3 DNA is TGTGCCAGCAGCCGTACAGGGGGTCCGGTTGGCTACACCTTC. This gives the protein CASSRTGGPVGYTF.

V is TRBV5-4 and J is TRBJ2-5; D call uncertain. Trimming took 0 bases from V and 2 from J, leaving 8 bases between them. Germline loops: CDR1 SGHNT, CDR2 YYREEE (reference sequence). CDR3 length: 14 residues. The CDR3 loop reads CASSLDTAQETQYF. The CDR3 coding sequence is TGTGCCAGCAGCTTGGACACGGCGCAAGAGACCCAGTACTTC.

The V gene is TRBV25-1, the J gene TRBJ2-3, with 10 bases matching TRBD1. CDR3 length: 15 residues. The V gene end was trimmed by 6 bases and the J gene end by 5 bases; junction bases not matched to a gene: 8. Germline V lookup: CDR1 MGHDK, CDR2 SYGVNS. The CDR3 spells CASSLGTGALDTQYF. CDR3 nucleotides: TGTGCCAGCAGCCTAGGGACAGGGGCCTTAGATACGCAGTATTTT. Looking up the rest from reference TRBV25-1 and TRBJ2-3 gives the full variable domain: EADIYQTPRYLVIGTGKKITLECSQTMGHDKMYWYQQDPGMELHLIHYSYGVNSTEKGDLSSESTVSRIRTEHFPLTLESARPSHTSQYLCASSLGTGALDTQYFGPGTRLTVL.

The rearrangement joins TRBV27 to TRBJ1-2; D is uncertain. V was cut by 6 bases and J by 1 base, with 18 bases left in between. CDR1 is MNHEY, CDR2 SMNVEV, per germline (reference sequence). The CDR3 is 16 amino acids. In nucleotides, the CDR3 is TGTGCCAGCAGCCCCAGTTCAGGAGATTTTAACTATGGCTACACCTTC. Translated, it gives CASSPSSGDFNYGYTF.

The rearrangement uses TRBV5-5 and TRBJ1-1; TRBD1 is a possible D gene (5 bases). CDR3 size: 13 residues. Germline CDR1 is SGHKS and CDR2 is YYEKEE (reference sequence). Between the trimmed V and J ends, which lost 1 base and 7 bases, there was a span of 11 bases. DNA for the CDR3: TGTGCCAGCAGCTTGAGGAGGGGCGTTGAAGCTTTCTTT. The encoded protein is CASSLRRGVEAFF.

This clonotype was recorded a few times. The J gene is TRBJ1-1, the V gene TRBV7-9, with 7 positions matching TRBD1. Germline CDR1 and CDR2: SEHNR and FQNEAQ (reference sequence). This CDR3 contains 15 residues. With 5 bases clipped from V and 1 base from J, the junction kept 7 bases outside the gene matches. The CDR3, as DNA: TGTGCCAGCAGCCAACAGGGGACGAGGAACACTGAAGCTTTCTTT. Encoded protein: CASSQQGTRNTEAFF.

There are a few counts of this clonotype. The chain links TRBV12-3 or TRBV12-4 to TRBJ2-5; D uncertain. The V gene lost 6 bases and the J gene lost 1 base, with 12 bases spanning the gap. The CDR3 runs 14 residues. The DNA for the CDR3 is TGTGCCAGCAGCCGCTTCAGGATCCAAGAGACCCAGTACTTC. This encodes CASSRFRIQETQYF.

The DNA for the CDR3 is TGTGCCAGCAGCTTAACGGGGGATGGGGCCAACGTCCTGACTTTC. This gives the protein CASSLTGDGANVLTF. The V and J genes are TRBV7-3 and TRBJ2-6; either TRBD1 or TRBD2 may fit D (5 bases each). Germline V CDR1 and CDR2: SGHTA, FQGTGA. Trimming took 0 bases from V and 3 from J, leaving 6 bases between them. This CDR3 spans 15 amino acids.

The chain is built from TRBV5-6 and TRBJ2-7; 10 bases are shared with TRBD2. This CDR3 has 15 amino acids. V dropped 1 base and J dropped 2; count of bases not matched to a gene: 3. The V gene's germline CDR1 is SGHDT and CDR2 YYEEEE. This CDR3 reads CASSLPGLATYEQYF. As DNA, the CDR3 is TGTGCCAGCAGCTTGCCGGGACTAGCGACCTACGAGCAGTACTTC.

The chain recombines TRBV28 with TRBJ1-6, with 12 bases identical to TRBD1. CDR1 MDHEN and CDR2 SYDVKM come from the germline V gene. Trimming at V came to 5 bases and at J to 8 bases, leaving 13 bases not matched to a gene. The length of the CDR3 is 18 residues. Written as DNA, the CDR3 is TGTGCCAGCAGTCCCACTACCCGGGACAGGGGGCAGGATTCACCCCTCCACTTT. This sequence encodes CASSPTTRDRGQDSPLHF.

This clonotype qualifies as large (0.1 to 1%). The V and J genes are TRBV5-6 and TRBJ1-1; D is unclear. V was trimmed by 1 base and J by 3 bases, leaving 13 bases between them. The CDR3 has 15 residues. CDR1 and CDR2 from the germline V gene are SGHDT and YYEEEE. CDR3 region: CASSLTVAEDTEAFF. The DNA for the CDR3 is TGTGCCAGCAGCTTGACCGTCGCGGAGGACACTGAAGCTTTCTTT.

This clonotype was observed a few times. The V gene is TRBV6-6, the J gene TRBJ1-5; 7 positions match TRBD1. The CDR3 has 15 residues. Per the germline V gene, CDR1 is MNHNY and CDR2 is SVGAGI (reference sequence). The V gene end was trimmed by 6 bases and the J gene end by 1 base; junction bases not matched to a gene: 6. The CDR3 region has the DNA TGTGCCAGCAGCAAGTACAGGGGCAGCAATCAGCCCCAGCATTTT. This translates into CASSKYRGSNQPQHF.

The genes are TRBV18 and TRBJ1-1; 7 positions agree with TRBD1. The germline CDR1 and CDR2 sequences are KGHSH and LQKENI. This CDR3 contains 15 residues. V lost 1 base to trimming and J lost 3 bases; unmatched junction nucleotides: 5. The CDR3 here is CASSPRQGSHTEAFF. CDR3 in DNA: TGTGCCAGCTCACCACGACAGGGATCCCACACTGAAGCTTTCTTT. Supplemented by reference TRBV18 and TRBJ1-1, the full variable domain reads NAGVMQNPRHLVRRRGQEARLRCSPMKGHSHVYWYRQLPEEGLKFMVYLQKENIIDESGMPKERFSAEFPKEGPSILRIQQVVRGDSAAYFCASSPRQGSHTEAFFGQGTRLTVV.

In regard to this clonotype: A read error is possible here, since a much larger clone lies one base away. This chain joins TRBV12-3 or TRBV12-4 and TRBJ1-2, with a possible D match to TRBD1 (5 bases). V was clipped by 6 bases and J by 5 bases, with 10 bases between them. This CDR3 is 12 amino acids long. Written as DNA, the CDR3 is TGTGCCAGCAGGTTGTACAGGTATGGCTACACCTTC. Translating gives CASRLYRYGYTF.

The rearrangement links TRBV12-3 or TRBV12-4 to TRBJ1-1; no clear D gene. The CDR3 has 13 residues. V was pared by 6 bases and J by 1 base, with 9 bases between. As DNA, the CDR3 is TGTGCCAGCAGCCCTGACAAGAACACTGAAGCTTTCTTT. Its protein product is CASSPDKNTEAFF.